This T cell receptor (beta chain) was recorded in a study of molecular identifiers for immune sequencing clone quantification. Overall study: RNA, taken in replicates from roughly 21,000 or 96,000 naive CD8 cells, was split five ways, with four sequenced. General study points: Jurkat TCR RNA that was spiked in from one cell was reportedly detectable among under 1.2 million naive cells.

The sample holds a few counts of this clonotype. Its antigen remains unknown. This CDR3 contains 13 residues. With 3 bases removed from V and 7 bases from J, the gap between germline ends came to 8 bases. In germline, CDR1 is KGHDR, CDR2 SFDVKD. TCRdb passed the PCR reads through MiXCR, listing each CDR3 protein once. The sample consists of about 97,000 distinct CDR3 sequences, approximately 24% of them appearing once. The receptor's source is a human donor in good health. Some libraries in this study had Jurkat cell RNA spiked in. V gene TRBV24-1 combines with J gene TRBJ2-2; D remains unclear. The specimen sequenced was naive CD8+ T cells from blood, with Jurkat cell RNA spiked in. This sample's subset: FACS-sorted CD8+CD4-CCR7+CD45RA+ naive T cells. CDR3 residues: CATSDVLIGELFF. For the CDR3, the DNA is TGTGCCACCAGTGATGTACTGATCGGGGAGCTGTTTTTT.